The source of this TCR beta chain is a study of blood T cell repertoires in COVID-19. Looking at the study overall: Spain, Italy and the United States supplied samples that represented acute and convalescent COVID-19. Nucleic acid was either cDNA or gDNA, and it came from T cells, B-cell-depleted T cells, or PBMCs.

As processed by the authors: How many nucleated cells were present was estimated from reference gene primer amplification. TCRdb's copy holds only in-frame clones and misses some; the assay was immunoSEQ multiplex PCR. The V and J calls and clone size come from that table; D and trimming were worked out from the DNA. Among 48,000 or so clones listed, around 86% were seen once. Patients of the Seattle cohort, enrolled during active infection, were followed longitudinally. V gave up 3 bases and J gave up 8 bases, with 13 bases separating them. The CDR3 loop spans 14 amino acids. The V gene's germline CDR1 is KGHSH and CDR2 LQKENI.

The sequence was collected from an elderly woman with COVID-19, enrolled during active disease. The chain is built from TRBV18 and TRBJ1-4; D is ambiguous. Sequences were obtained from peripheral blood. CDR3 region: CASSPAYLQEKLFF. The CDR3 region has the DNA TGTGCCAGCTCACCGGCGTATCTACAGGAAAAACTGTTTTTT.